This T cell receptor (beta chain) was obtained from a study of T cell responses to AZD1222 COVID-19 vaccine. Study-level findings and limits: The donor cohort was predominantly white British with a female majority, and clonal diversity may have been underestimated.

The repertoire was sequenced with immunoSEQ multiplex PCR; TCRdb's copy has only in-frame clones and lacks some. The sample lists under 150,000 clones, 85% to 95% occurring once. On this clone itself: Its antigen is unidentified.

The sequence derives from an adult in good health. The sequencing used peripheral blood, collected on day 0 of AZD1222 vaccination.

CDR3 nucleotides: TGTGCCAGCAGCCAAAGCCTAGCGGAAGGCTACAATGAGCAGTTCTTC. Its translation is CASSQSLAEGYNEQFF. The J gene is TRBJ2-1, the V gene TRBV4-2; the match to TRBD2 covers 7 bases. This CDR3 comprises 16 residues. The V gene's germline CDR1 is LGHNA and CDR2 YNFKEQ. V gave up 2 bases and J gave up 3 bases; unmatched junction bases: 7.